These T cell receptor beta chains were read from a single sample in a study of OX40 agonist ivuxolimab in advanced cancers. This table comes from immunoSEQ multiplex PCR, and its TCRdb copy is limited to in-frame clones, with some not included. The sample has more than 70,000 clones; around nine tenths are singletons. The source material was CD4+ or CD8+ T cells sorted from blood, sampled in a trial of the OX40 agonist ivuxolimab. Receptors originate from an adult with an advanced solid tumor such as melanoma, head and neck, liver or kidney cancer. CDR3s include the opening cysteine and the closing phenylalanine or tryptophan. Each record gives: clone size, J gene, V gene, D gene, CDR3 length, CDR3 protein, CDR3 DNA. The D gene is left open where the match is weak. The size of a clone is reported for some rows only, either as once, few or many, or as a class for expanded clones.

>once|TRBJ1-2|TRBV10-3|TRBD1|16
CAISGGRGQVNYGYTF
TGTGCCATCAGTGGGGGCAGGGGGCAAGTTAACTATGGCTACACCTTC
>.|TRBJ2-1|TRBV30|.|13
CAWSPGPYNEQFF
TGTGCCTGGAGTCCGGGCCCCTACAATGAGCAGTTCTTC
>.|TRBJ2-7|TRBV7-2|TRBD1|13
CASSSTGNNEQYF
TGTGCCAGCAGCTCGACAGGGAATAACGAGCAGTACTTC
>.|TRBJ2-2|TRBV6-1|.|15
CASSEPGRNTGELFF
TGTGCCAGCAGTGAACCGGGGCGGAACACCGGGGAGCTGTTTTTT
>.|TRBJ2-7|TRBV7-2|.|15
CASSLGIATAYEQYF
TGTGCCAGCAGCTTAGGGATAGCGACCGCCTACGAGCAGTACTTC
>.|TRBJ2-7|TRBV7-6|TRBD1|15
CASSIGTGYINEQYF
TGTGCCAGCAGCATCGGGACAGGGTACATCAACGAGCAGTACTTC
>.|TRBJ2-5|TRBV19|.|15
CASSRKAVGVETQYF
TGTGCCAGTAGCCGGAAGGCCGTGGGGGTAGAGACCCAGTACTTC
>.|TRBJ2-1|TRBV7-7|TRBD2|15
CASSLTSGGGNEQFF
TGTGCTAGCAGCCTTACTAGCGGGGGAGGGAATGAGCAGTTCTTC
>.|TRBJ2-3|TRBV5-1|TRBD2|16
CASSRGSGGPTDTQYF
TGCGCCAGCAGCCGTGGCAGCGGGGGCCCCACAGATACGCAGTATTTT
>few|TRBJ1-1|TRBV14|.|13
CASSPRGYTEAFF
TGTGCCAGCAGCCCACGGGGGTACACTGAAGCTTTCTTT
>once|TRBJ2-1|TRBV28|.|15
CASSFVADGVGEQFF
TGTGCCAGCAGTTTCGTAGCGGACGGGGTCGGTGAGCAGTTCTTC
>.|TRBJ2-1|TRBV7-9|.|14
CASSLGPRSNEQFF
TGTGCCAGCAGCTTAGGGCCTAGGAGCAATGAGCAGTTCTTC
>.|TRBJ1-2|TRBV27|.|14
CASRGTYTNYGYTF
TGTGCCAGCAGGGGGACATACACTAACTATGGCTACACCTTC
>once|TRBJ1-1|TRBV10-3|TRBD1|14
CAISEVGGHTEAFF
TGTGCCATCAGTGAGGTAGGGGGCCACACTGAAGCTTTCTTT
>once|TRBJ1-1|TRBV7-8|.|13
CASRAGVDTEAFF
TGTGCCAGCAGAGCAGGGGTAGACACTGAAGCTTTCTTT
>.|TRBJ2-6|TRBV2|.|14
CASSDRSGANVLTF
TGTGCCAGCAGTGACCGCTCTGGGGCCAACGTCCTGACTTTC
>.|TRBJ1-5|TRBV19|.|13
CASSMKYNQPQHF
TGTGCCAGTAGTATGAAATATAATCAGCCCCAGCATTTT
>.|TRBJ2-1|TRBV7-9|TRBD2|16
CASSLIGLAENNEQFF
TGTGCCAGCAGCTTAATTGGGCTAGCGGAAAACAATGAGCAGTTCTTC
>.|TRBJ2-7|TRBV27|.|16
CASSPGEEKGTYEQYF
TGTGCCAGCAGCCCTGGGGAGGAAAAAGGGACCTACGAGCAGTACTTC